The entry below gives a single T cell receptor beta chain sequence along with its context. Its antigen is not known. These data belong to a study of post-analysis software for immune sequencing data. Study at large: Recorded subtypes: relapsing-remitting, secondary progressive, progressive-relapsing; some patients unannotated.

Study observations and caveats: Under the F measure, samples that were prepared in one batch clustered strongly together. Versus controls, multiple sclerosis patients showed significantly lower diversity (normalized Chao1). When patients were compared with controls, 4 or 5 TRBV segments were more frequent, TRBV5-6, TRBV5-1 and TRBV20-1 among them.

The authors incorporated unique molecular identifiers into the TCR beta cDNA libraries. Out of 1 to 10 million T cells, a few hundred thousand cDNA molecules were generated. One entry per CDR3 protein, called by TCRdb with MiXCR from the PCR reads. The table shows approximately 570,000 distinct CDR3 sequences, with 44% occurring only once. Germline V CDR1 and CDR2: SSHAT, FNYEAQ (reference sequence). This CDR3 comprises 16 residues. Sequencing was carried out using blood. The sequence derives from a girl aged 5-17 years with multiple sclerosis. The chain is built from TRBV7-7 and TRBJ2-5; D might be TRBD1 (7 bases). CDR3: CAGSLGRGVRQETQYF. The CDR3 DNA is TGTGCTGGCAGCTTGGGCAGGGGGGTACGCCAAGAGACCCAGTACTTC.